This paragraph reports one T cell receptor beta chain. The method was immunoSEQ multiplex PCR; TCRdb's version includes in-frame clones alone and lacks a portion of them. The sample records 250,000 or so clones, 80% to 90% being singletons. CDR3 length: 15 amino acids. Trimming left V 2 bases short and J 4 bases short, with 15 bases between. CDR1 MNHNS and CDR2 SASEGT come from the germline V gene. The data belong to a study of blood T cell repertoires in COVID-19. In terms of age and location, participants ranged from about 18 to 100 years and lived in under 30 US areas. Material: PBMCs or T cells enriched from blood (not recorded which). This chain connects TRBV6-1 to TRBJ2-7; D is possibly TRBD1 (5 bases). This receptor was obtained from a woman between 25 and 40 years old with acute COVID-19. The CDR3: CASSEWVGLVYEQYF. CDR3 in DNA: TGTGCCAGCAGTGAATGGGTGGGGCTAGTTTACGAGCAGTACTTC.